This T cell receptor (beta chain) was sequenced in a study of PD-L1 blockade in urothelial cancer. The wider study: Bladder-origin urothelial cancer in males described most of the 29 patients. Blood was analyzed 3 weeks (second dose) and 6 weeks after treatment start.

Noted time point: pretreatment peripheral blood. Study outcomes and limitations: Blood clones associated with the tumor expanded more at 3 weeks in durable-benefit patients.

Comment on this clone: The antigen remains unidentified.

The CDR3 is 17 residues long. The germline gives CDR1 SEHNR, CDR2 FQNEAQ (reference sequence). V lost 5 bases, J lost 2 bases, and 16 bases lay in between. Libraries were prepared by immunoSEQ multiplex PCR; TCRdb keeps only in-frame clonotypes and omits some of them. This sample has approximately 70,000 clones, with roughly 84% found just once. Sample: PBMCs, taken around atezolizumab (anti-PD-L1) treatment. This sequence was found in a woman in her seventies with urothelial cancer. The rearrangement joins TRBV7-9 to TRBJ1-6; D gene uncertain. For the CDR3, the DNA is TGTGCCAGCAGCAAACCAGGTGGTAGTACCTATAATTCACCCCTCCACTTT. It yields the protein CASSKPGGSTYNSPLHF.